Listed here are 10 T cell receptor beta chains from one sample, sequenced in a study of blood T cell repertoires in COVID-19 (dated by TCRdb to about 2020). Library generation was performed with the immunoSEQ multiplex PCR assay. TCRdb limited this immuneACCESS table to in-frame rearrangements with V and J called. A share of clones is missing; checked studies link under half to unresolved V genes, and the rest is unexplained. The sample table holds some 70,000 clones, of which approximately 80% were seen once. The ten largest clones represent about 14% of the sample. Source material: peripheral blood. Receptor source: a man between 50 and 59 years old with COVID-19, enrolled during active disease.

This chain links TRBV4-2 with TRBJ1-2, with D perhaps matching TRBD1 (5 bases). Germline lookup yields CDR1 LGHNA and CDR2 YNFKEQ. There are 14 residues in the CDR3. V dropped 1 base and J dropped 2 bases, with 8 bases sitting between them. The CDR3 spells CASSQVGLNYGYTF. DNA of the CDR3: TGTGCCAGCAGCCAAGTGGGACTAAACTATGGCTACACCTTC.

The J gene is TRBJ2-1, the V gene TRBV7-9, with D possibly TRBD2 on 7 matching bases. In germline, CDR1 is SEHNR, CDR2 FQNEAQ (reference sequence). V lost 9 bases and J 6 bases, leaving 15 bases between the germline ends. There are 13 residues in the CDR3. In DNA, the CDR3 is TGTGCCAGTTCACGGGGGGCTATCAATGAGCAGTTCTTC. This translates into CASSRGAINEQFF. The whole variable domain, remainder taken from reference TRBV7-9 and TRBJ2-1, is DTGVSQNPRHKITKRGQNVTFRCDPISEHNRLYWYRQTLGQGPEFLTYFQNEAQLEKSRLLSDRFSAERPKGSFSTLEIQRTEQGDSAMYLCASSRGAINEQFFGPGTRLTVL.

The chain links TRBV6-5 to TRBJ2-7, with 10 bases identical to TRBD1. The germline gives CDR1 MNHEY, CDR2 SVGAGI. The trim removed 4 bases at V and 3 bases at J, leaving 3 bases unmatched. CDR3 size: 14 residues. CDR3 DNA: TGTGCCAGCAGTTCGGGACAGGGGCTCTACGAGCAGTACTTC. Its protein product is CASSSGQGLYEQYF.

V and J are TRBV3-1 (or the pseudogene TRBV3-2) and TRBJ1-2; a weak D match, TRBD1 (6 bases). The V end lost 1 base, the J end lost 3 bases, and 18 bases lay between the germline ends. The length of the CDR3 is 17 residues. Germline CDR1 is LGHDT and CDR2 is YNNKEL (reference sequence). This chain's CDR3 is CASSQVGTRAVDYGYTF. In DNA form, the CDR3 reads TGTGCCAGCAGCCAAGTGGGGACAAGGGCCGTCGACTATGGCTACACCTTC.

CDR3 nucleotide sequence: TGTGCCAGCAGCCCAGCGGGGGGGCGTACAGATACGCAGTATTTT. Protein sequence: CASSPAGGRTDTQYF. This chain uses TRBV3-1 (or the pseudogene TRBV3-2) with TRBJ2-3; 10 bases line up with TRBD2. V shed 4 bases and J 3 bases; nucleotides not matched to a gene: 4. The V gene's germline CDR1 is LGHDT and CDR2 YNNKEL (reference sequence). This CDR3 contains 15 residues.

The chain links TRBV9 to TRBJ1-2, with 7 nucleotides matching TRBD1. V was pared by 4 bases and J by 7 bases, with 10 bases of the junction left unmatched. The length of the CDR3 is 14 residues. In germline, CDR1 is SGDLS, CDR2 YYNGEE. Here the CDR3 DNA reads TGTGCCAGCAGCACCCGGGACAGAGTGACTGGCTACACCTTC. This sequence encodes CASSTRDRVTGYTF.

V usage is TRBV10-3 and J usage is TRBJ2-1, with D possibly TRBD2 on 6 matching bases. Trimming removed 10 bases at V and 5 bases at J, with 18 bases between. Germline CDR1 ENHRY, CDR2 SYGVKD. This CDR3 comprises 14 residues. This CDR3 reads CASNAPGLNNEQFF. CDR3 coding DNA: TGTGCCAGCAACGCCCCGGGACTCAACAATGAGCAGTTCTTC.

This rearrangement joins TRBV12-3 or TRBV12-4 to TRBJ2-7, with D uncertain. The CDR3 is 12 amino acids. The germline V and J ends were trimmed by 1 base and 6 bases, with 7 bases remaining between them. The CDR3 DNA reads TGTGCCAGCAGTTTAGACTCAAGCGAGCAGTACTTC. It specifies CASSLDSSEQYF.

The chain carries TRBV6-2 or TRBV6-3 and TRBJ2-1; no firm D call. The V gene lost 5 bases and the J gene lost 3 bases, with 11 bases spanning the gap. CDR1 and CDR2 from the germline V gene are MNHEY and SVGEGT. The CDR3 loop spans 14 amino acids. In DNA, the CDR3 is TGTGCCAGCAGTCCGCTAGTCCTCTACAATGAGCAGTTCTTC. It is translated as CASSPLVLYNEQFF.

The rearrangement joins TRBV7-2 to TRBJ2-1; D possibly corresponds to TRBD2 (5 bases). CDR3 size: 14 residues. CDR1 SGHTA and CDR2 FQGNSA come from the germline V gene. The V end lost 2 bases, the J end lost 12 bases, and 17 bases lay between the germline ends. The CDR3 loop is CASSLNAGLNGQFF. Written as DNA, the CDR3 is TGTGCCAGCAGCTTAAATGCGGGCTTAAACGGGCAGTTCTTC.